Listed here is a single T cell receptor (beta chain). In the original analysis: By means of reference gene primer amplification, nucleated cell counts were estimated. Libraries were prepared by immunoSEQ multiplex PCR; TCRdb keeps only in-frame clonotypes and omits some of them. V and J calls plus clone size are reproduced from that table; the DNA served to infer D and trimming. Of a few hundred thousand clones in the sample, 80% to 90% were seen once. Per germline, CDR1 SGHNT and CDR2 YENEEA. CDR3 length equals 17 residues. V was shortened by 5 bases and J by 8 bases, with 25 bases between the two germline ends. This sample was included in a study of blood T cell repertoires in COVID-19. Turning to the study itself: Samples of COVID-19 (acute and convalescent) were obtained from the United States, Italy and Spain. T cells, B-cell-depleted T cells, or PBMCs provided the cDNA or gDNA that served as material.

Patients of the Seattle cohort, enrolled during active infection, were followed longitudinally. The sequenced sample was peripheral blood. The sequence was obtained from a woman aged 25 to 39 with COVID-19, enrolled during active disease. The genes are TRBV11-3 and TRBJ2-4, with D perhaps TRBD2 (7 bases). The CDR3 nucleotides read TGTGCCAGCAGCCACAGTAGGGGGAGGGGGGCGCTGGACATTCAGTACTTC. Translation: CASSHSRGRGALDIQYF.